These 2 T cell receptor beta chains were all obtained from the same sample, sequenced in a study of shared clonotypes between healthy human individuals (dated by TCRdb to about 2020). Library construction relied on the immunoSEQ multiplex PCR assay. Held by TCRdb, this immuneACCESS table contains in-frame sequences only and omits some clones. Under half of the omission traces to an unresolved V gene where checked; the cause of the rest is unknown. This sample gives millions of clones in total; 90% to 95% of them show up just once. The top ten hold 0.13% of the sample. Sequencing was carried out using naive CD4+ T cells sorted from blood. This specimen's cell subset or site label, interpreted: CD45RA+ positively selected. Receptor source: a man younger than 35 in good health.

This clone was seen once. The rearrangement links TRBV9 to TRBJ2-2, with D perhaps being TRBD1 or TRBD2 (6 bases each). Germline-derived CDR1 and CDR2 are SGDLS and YYNGEE. CDR3 length: 15 residues. With 4 bases removed from V and 4 bases from J, the gap between germline ends came to 14 bases. In DNA, the CDR3 is TGTGCCAGCAGCCAAGGGGGGAGTAGCACCGGGGAGCTGTTTTTT. It specifies CASSQGGSSTGELFF.

This clone came up once. J is TRBJ2-7 and V is TRBV5-1; TRBD2 matches at 12 bases. Germline V gene lookup returns CDR1 SGHRS and CDR2 YFSETQ. Trimming took 0 bases from V and 4 from J; bases not matched to a gene: 5. The CDR3 extends over 16 amino acids. The CDR3 nucleotides read TGCGCCAGCAGCTTGGCTAGCGGGGGGGCCAAGTACGAGCAGTACTTC. The encoded protein is CASSLASGGAKYEQYF. Combining the CDR3 with reference TRBV5-1 and TRBJ2-7 gives the whole variable domain KAGVTQTPRYLIKTRGQQVTLSCSPISGHRSVSWYQQTPGQGLQFLFEYFSETQRNKGNFPGRFSGRQFSNSRSEMNVSTLELGDSALYLCASSLASGGAKYEQYFGPGTRLTVT.